These 8 T cell receptor beta chains were sequenced from one sample in a study of blood T cells in healthy people across ages. Then a second PCR, running about 7 to 11 cycles, was carried out with a sample-barcoded 5' primer and a J-beta primer mix. MiXCR, run by TCRdb on the 5' RACE reads, gives a single entry per CDR3 protein. The sample consists of about 1.1 million distinct CDR3 sequences, around two fifths of them appearing once. Sequenced: blood. These receptors were collected from a man aged 18 to 30 in good health.

The chain joins TRBV6-6 to TRBJ1-4, with D unclear. The CDR3 extends over 14 amino acids. Trimming cost V 2 bases and J 8 bases, with 12 bases left between them. Germline CDR1 is MNHNY and CDR2 is SVGAGI (reference sequence). The CDR3 bases are TGTGCCAGCAGTTACGAAGGGTCTAGAGAAAAACTGTTTTTT. It specifies CASSYEGSREKLFF.

The V gene is TRBV12-3 or TRBV12-4, the J gene TRBJ1-5, with D unresolved. The CDR3 sequence is 15 residues long. With 5 bases removed from V and 0 bases from J, the gap between germline ends came to 11 bases. The CDR3 DNA reads TGTGCCAGCAGTCAGGACGGCTATAGCAATCAGCCCCAGCATTTT. Translating gives CASSQDGYSNQPQHF.

The chain joins TRBV10-3 to TRBJ2-7, with D unclear. The better agreement between TRBJ2-5 and the DNA end casts doubt on the J call. The length of the CDR3 is 14 residues. Germline CDR1 is ENHRY and CDR2 is SYGVKD. The CDR3 spells CAISEASSEETQYF. The CDR3 bases are TGTGCCATCAGTGAGGCTTCATCAGAAGAGACCCAGTACTTC.

The chain recombines TRBV5-1 with TRBJ2-7, with D perhaps given as TRBD1 or TRBD2 (5 bases each). Trimming pared 0 bases from V and 3 bases from J, leaving 19 bases between. CDR1 and CDR2 from the germline V gene are SGHRS and YFSETQ. The CDR3 sequence is 17 residues long. DNA for the CDR3: TGCGCCAGCAGCTTGGCGGCCGAGGGACGAATATGCTACGAGCAGTACTTC. Amino acids: CASSLAAEGRICYEQYF.

The chain recombines TRBV9 with TRBJ1-2; no clear D gene. The CDR3 runs 15 residues. Looked up from germline, CDR1 is SGDLS and CDR2 is YYNGEE. V was cut by 2 bases and J by 2 bases, with 13 bases left in between. CDR3 region: CASSVQDGPNYGYTF. The DNA of the CDR3 is TGTGCCAGCAGCGTCCAGGACGGACCAAACTATGGCTACACCTTC.

This clonotype was seen a handful of times. This chain connects TRBV20-1 to TRBJ1-2, with D tentatively TRBD1 (6 bases). This CDR3 is built from 15 residues. Germline V gene lookup returns CDR1 DFQATT and CDR2 SNEGSKA (reference sequence). Trimming pared 2 bases from V and 1 base from J, leaving 14 bases between. CDR3 region: CSARSPGQNNYGYTF. The CDR3 DNA is TGCAGTGCTAGATCGCCAGGACAGAATAACTATGGCTACACCTTC.

The CDR3 loop reads CASSQGNSEKLFF. The CDR3 nucleotides are TGCGCCAGCAGCCAAGGGAACAGTGAAAAACTGTTTTTT. The chain is built from TRBV4-1 and TRBJ1-4; no reliable D call. Germline CDR1 reads MGHRA; CDR2 reads YSYEKL. The CDR3 runs 13 residues. Deletions cut 1 base from V and 7 bases from J, with 7 bases between.

This clonotype occurred a few times. J is TRBJ2-2 and V is TRBV5-1; D uncertain. This CDR3 contains 14 residues. V gave up 6 bases and J gave up 7 bases, with 16 bases separating them. Germline V gives CDR1 SGHRS, CDR2 YFSETQ. CDR3 sequence reads: CASTNGRSIGELFF. The CDR3 nucleotides read TGCGCCAGCACTAATGGCAGATCGATCGGGGAGCTGTTTTTT.